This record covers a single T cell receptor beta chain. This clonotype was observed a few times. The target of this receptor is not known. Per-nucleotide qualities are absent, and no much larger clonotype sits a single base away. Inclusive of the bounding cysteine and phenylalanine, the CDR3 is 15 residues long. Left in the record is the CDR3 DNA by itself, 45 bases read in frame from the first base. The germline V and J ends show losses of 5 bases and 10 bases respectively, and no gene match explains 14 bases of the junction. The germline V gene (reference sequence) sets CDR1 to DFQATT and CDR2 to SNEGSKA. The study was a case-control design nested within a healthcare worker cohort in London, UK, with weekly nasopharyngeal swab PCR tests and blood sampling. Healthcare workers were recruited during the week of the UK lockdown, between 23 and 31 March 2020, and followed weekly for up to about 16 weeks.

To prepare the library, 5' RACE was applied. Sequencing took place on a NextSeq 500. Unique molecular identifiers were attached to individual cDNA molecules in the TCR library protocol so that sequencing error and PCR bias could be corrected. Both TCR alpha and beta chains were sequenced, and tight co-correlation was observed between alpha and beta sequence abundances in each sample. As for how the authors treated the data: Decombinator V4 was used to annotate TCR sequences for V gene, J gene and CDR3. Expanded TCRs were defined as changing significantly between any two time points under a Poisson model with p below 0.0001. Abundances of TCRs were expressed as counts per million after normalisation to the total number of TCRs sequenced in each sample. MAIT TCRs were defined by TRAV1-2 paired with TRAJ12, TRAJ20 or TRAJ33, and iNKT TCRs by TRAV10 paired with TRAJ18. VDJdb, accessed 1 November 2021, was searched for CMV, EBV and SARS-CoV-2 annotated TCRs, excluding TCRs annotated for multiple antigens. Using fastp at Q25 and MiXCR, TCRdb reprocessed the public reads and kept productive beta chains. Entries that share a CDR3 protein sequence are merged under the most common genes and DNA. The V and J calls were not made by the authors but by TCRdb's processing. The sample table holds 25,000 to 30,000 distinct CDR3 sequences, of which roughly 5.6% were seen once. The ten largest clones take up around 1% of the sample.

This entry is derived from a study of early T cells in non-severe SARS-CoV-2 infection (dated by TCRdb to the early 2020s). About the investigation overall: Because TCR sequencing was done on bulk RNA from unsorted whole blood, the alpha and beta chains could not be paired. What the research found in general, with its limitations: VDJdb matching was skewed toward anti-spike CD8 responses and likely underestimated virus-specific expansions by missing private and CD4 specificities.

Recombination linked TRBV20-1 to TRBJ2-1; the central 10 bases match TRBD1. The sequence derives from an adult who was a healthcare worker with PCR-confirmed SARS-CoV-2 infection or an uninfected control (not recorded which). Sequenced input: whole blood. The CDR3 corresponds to CSAFSPLPGQGEQFF. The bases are TGCAGTGCTTTTTCCCCCCTCCCGGGACAGGGGGAGCAGTTCTTC.